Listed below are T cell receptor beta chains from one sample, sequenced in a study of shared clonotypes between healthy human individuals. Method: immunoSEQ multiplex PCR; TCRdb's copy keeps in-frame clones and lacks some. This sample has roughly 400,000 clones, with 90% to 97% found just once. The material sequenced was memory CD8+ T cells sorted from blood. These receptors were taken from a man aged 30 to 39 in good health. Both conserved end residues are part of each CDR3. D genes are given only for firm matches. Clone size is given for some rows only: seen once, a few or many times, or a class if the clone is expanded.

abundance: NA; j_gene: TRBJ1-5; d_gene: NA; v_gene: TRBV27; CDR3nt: TGTGCCAGCAGTTTACAGGGAGTTAGCAATCAGCCCCAGCATTTT; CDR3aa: CASSLQGVSNQPQHF
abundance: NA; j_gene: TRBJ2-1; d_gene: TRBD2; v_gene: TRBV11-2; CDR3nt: TGTGCCAGCAGCTTATATGGGGGGGTAGTCGATGAGCAGTTCTTC; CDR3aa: CASSLYGGVVDEQFF
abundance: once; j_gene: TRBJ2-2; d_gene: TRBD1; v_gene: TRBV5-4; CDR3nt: TGTGCCAGCAGCCCAAAACAGGGGGTCACCGGGGAGCTGTTTTTT; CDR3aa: CASSPKQGVTGELFF
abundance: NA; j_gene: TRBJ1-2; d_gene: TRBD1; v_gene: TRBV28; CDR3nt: TGTGCCAGCAGTTACGTGGACAGGGGACATGGCTACACCTTC; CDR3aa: CASSYVDRGHGYTF
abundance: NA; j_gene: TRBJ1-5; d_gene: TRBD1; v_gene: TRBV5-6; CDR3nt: TGTGCCAGCAGCTTTCAGGGGACAGGATATCAGCCCCAGCATTTT; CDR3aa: CASSFQGTGYQPQHF
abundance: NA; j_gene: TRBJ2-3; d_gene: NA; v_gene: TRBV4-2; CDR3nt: TGTGCCAGCAGCCAAGAAATAGCAGATACGCAGTATTTT; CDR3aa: CASSQEIADTQYF
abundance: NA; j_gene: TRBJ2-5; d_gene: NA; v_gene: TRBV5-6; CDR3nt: TGTGCCAGCAGCTTGGGAGACAGAAAGACCCAGTACTTC; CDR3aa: CASSLGDRKTQYF
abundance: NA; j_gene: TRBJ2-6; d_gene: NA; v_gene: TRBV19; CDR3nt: TGTGCCAGTAGCCCTGGGGCCAACGTCCTGACTTTC; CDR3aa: CASSPGANVLTF
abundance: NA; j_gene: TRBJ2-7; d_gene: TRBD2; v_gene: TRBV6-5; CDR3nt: TGTGCCAGCAGTTACGGGACTAAGTACGAGCAGTACTTC; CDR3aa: CASSYGTKYEQYF
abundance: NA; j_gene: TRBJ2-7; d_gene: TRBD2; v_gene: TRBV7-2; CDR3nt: TGTGCCAGCAGCTTGACTAGCGGGAGTTACGAGCAGTACTTC; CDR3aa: CASSLTSGSYEQYF
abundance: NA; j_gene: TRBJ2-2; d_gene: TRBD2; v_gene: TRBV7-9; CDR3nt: TGTGCCAGCAGCTTAAAGGGACTATTAACCGGGGAGCTGTTTTTT; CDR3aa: CASSLKGLLTGELFF
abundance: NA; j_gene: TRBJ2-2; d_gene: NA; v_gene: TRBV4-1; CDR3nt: TGCGCCAGCAGCCAAGATTATACTAGAAGCACCGGGGAGCTGTTTTTT; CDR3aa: CASSQDYTRSTGELFF
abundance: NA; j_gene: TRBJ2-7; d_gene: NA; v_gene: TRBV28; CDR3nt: TGTGCCAGCAGCTCGGCCGGGACGGGGGCCTACGAGCAGTACTTC; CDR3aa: CASSSAGTGAYEQYF
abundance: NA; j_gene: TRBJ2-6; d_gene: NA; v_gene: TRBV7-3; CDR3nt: TGTGCCAGCAGTTTTACCACCGGGGCTGGGGCCAACGTCCTGACTTTC; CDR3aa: CASSFTTGAGANVLTF
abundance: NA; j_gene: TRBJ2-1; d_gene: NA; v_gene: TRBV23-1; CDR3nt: TGCGCCAGCAGTCCAGCCAGGGGACAGTTCTTC; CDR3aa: CASSPARGQFF
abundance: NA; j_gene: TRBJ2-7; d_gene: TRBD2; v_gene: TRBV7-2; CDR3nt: TGTGCCAGCACCATTACTAGCGGGCCCTACGAGCAGTACTTC; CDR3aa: CASTITSGPYEQYF
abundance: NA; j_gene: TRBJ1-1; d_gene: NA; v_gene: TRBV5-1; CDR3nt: TGCGCCAGCAGCTTGGCCATGGCGGACACTGATGCTTTCTTT; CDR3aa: CASSLAMADTDAFF
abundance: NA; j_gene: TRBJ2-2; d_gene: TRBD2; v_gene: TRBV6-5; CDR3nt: TGTGCCAGCAGTGGGACTAGCTTTACCGGGGAGCTGTTTTTT; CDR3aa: CASSGTSFTGELFF
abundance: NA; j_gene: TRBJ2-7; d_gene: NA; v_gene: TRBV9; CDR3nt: TGTGCCAGCAGCAGGGGACTTGAGGCCTCCTACGAGCAGTACTTC; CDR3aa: CASSRGLEASYEQYF
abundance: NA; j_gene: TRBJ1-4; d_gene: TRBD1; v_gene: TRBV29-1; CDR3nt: TGCAGCGTTGCCAGGGGGCATGAAAAACTGTTTTTT; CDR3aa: CSVARGHEKLFF
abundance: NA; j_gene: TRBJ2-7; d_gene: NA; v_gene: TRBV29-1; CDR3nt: TGCAGCGTTGAACTTGGTGGGGGTTCCTACGAGCAGTACTTC; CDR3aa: CSVELGGGSYEQYF
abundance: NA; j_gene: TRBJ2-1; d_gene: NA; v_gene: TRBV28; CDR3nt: TGTGCCACCGGACGCCGGGACATTGAGCAGTTCTTC; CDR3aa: CATGRRDIEQFF
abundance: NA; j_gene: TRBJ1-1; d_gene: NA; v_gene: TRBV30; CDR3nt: TGTGCCTGGAGTGTAGCAGGGGTAGACACTGAAGCTTTCTTT; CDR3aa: CAWSVAGVDTEAFF
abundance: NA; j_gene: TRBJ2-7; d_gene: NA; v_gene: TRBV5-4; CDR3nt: TGTGCCAGCAGCTTGGGTCCCGGGACTTTGGTCTACGAGCAGTACTTC; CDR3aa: CASSLGPGTLVYEQYF
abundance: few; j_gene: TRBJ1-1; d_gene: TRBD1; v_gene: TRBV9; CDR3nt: TGTGCCAGCAGCGCTAGGACAGGGGTGGACACTGAAGCTTTCTTT; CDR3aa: CASSARTGVDTEAFF
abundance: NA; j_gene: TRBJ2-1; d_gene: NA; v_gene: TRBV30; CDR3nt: TGTGCCTGGAGGGGTCAGCCATCCTACAATGAGCAGTTCTTC; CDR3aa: CAWRGQPSYNEQFF
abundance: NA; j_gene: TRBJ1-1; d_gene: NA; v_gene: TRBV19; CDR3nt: TGTGCCAGTAGTATAGGCCCGGGGCAGCCTAAGGAAGCTTTCTTT; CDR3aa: CASSIGPGQPKEAFF
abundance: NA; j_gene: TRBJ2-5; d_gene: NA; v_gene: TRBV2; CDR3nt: TGTGCCAGCAGTGTTGAGACCCAGTACTTC; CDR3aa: CASSVETQYF
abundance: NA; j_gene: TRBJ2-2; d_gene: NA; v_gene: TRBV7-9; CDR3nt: TGTGCCGCGCCGGGGCAGGAGAACACCGGGGAGCTGTTTTTT; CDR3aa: CAAPGQENTGELFF
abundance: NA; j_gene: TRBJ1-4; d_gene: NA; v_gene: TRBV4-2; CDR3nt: TGTGCCAGCAGCCAAGAGAGTGGGGGCGCTATTAATGAAAAACTGTTTTTT; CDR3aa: CASSQESGGAINEKLFF
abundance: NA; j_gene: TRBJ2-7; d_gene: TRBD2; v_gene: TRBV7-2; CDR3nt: TGTGCCAGCAGCTTAGCGGCCGGGACTAGCGGCTACGAGCAGTACTTC; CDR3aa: CASSLAAGTSGYEQYF
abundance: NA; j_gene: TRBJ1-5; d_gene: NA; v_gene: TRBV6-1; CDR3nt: TGTGCCAGCAGTGAAGGGGTAGGAGAATATCAGCCCCAGCATTTT; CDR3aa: CASSEGVGEYQPQHF
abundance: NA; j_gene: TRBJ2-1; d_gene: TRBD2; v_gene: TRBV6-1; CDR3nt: TGTGCCAGCAGTGAAGAGCCTAGCGGTTACAATGAGCAGTTCTTC; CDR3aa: CASSEEPSGYNEQFF
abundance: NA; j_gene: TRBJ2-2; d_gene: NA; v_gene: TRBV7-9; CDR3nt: TGTGCCAGCAGCTTATTGGGCGGGGAGCTGTTTTTT; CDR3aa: CASSLLGGELFF
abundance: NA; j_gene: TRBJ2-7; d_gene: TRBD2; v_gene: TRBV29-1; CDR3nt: TGCAGCGTCGTAAGAGCGGGAGAGAGGTACGAGCAGTACTTC; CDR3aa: CSVVRAGERYEQYF
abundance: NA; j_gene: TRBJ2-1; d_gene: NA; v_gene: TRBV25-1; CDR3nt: TGTGCCAGCAACGACAGGAATTACAATGAGCAGTTCTTC; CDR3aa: CASNDRNYNEQFF
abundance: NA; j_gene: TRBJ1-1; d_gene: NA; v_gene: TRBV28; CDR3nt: TGTGCCAGCAGCCAAAGGGACACTGAAGCTTTCTTT; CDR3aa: CASSQRDTEAFF
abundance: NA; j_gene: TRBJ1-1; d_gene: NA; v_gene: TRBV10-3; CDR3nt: TGTGCCATCACCTACGGGGAGAACACTGAAGCTTTCTTT; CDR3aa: CAITYGENTEAFF
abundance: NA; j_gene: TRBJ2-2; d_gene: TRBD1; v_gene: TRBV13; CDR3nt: TGTGCCAGCAGCTTAGACAGGGGCGGGGAGCTGTTTTTT; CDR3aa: CASSLDRGGELFF
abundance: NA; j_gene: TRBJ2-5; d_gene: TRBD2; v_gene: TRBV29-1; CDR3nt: TGCAGCGTTGTCCGGGGGGGGACCCAGTACTTC; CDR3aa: CSVVRGGTQYF
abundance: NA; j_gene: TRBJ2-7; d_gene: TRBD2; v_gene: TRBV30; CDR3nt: TGTGCCTGGAGTGCAGCCGGGGGACTAGCGACCTACGAGCAGTACTTC; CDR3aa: CAWSAAGGLATYEQYF
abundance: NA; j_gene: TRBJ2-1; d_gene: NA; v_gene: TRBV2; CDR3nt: TGTGCCAGCAGTTTACTGCATACGGACCCGCCGGAGTTCTTC; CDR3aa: CASSLLHTDPPEFF
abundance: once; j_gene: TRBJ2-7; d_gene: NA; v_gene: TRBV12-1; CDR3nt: TGTGCCAGCAGCCCCGACAGAATCTACGAGCAGTACTTC; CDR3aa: CASSPDRIYEQYF
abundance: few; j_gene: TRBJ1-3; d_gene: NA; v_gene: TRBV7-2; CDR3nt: TGTGCCAGCAGCTTAGTGGGCTTCTCTGGAAACACCATATATTTT; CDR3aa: CASSLVGFSGNTIYF
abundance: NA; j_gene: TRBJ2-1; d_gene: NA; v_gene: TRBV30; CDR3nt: TGTGCCTGGAGGGGGCCAGGATACAATGAGCAGTTCTTC; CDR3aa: CAWRGPGYNEQFF
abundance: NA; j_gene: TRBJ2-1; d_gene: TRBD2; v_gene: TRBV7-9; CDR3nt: TGTGCCAGCAGCTTCCCCTTGATAGCGGGACCCTCCTACAATGAGCAGTTCTTC; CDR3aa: CASSFPLIAGPSYNEQFF
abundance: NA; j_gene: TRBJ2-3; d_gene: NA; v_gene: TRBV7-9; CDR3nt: TGTGCCAGCAGCTTAGGCGGTTACACAGATACGCAGTATTTT; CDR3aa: CASSLGGYTDTQYF
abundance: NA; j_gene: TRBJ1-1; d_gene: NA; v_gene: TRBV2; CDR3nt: TGTGCCAGCAGACCGAACACTGAAGCTTTCTTT; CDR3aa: CASRPNTEAFF